These 32 T cell receptor beta chains originate from one sample sequenced in a study of blood T cells in healthy people across ages. A second PCR of about 7 to 12 cycles used a sample-barcoded 5' primer and a J-beta primer mix. In TCRdb, the 5' RACE reads were re-called with MiXCR into one record per CDR3 protein. The data hold approximately 1,700,000 distinct CDR3 sequences, with roughly two fifths observed a single time. Sequenced material: blood. All receptors derive from a human donor in good health.

This chain links TRBV25-1 with TRBJ1-2; D ambiguous. Germline values: CDR1 MGHDK, CDR2 SYGVNS. Trimming pared 4 bases from V and 4 bases from J, leaving 10 bases between. The CDR3 totals 13 residues. CDR3 in DNA: TGTGCCAGCAGTGGGCCGGACCGCTATGGCTACACCTTC. It encodes CASSGPDRYGYTF.

This clonotype was counted between two and nine times. The V call is TRBV24-1, the J call TRBJ2-1; 9 bases are a match to TRBD2. The V gene end was trimmed by 1 base and the J gene end by 5 bases; junction bases not matched to a gene: 11. The CDR3 sequence is 18 residues long. Germline lookup yields CDR1 KGHDR and CDR2 SFDVKD. CDR3 DNA: TGTGCCACCAGTGATTTTGAGGGAGCGGGGGGACTCAACAATGAGCAGTTCTTC. Its translation is CATSDFEGAGGLNNEQFF.

This clonotype was seen more than once but under ten times. The chain joins TRBV4-1 to TRBJ2-1; no clear D. CDR1 MGHRA and CDR2 YSYEKL come from the germline V gene. CDR3 size: 16 residues. V lost 1 base and J lost 0, with 10 bases in between. CDR3 sequence reads: CASSQGPRSSYNEQFF. CDR3 coding DNA: TGCGCCAGCAGCCAAGGTCCAAGGAGCTCCTACAATGAGCAGTTCTTC.

This clonotype has only a few counts. V is TRBV15 and J is TRBJ1-1; D remains ambiguous. The ends were cut back, 1 base at V and 0 bases at J, with 3 bases in the middle. This CDR3 region has 13 residues. Germline V gene sequence: CDR1 LNHNV, CDR2 YYDKDF (reference sequence). CDR3 bases: TGTGCCACCAGCAGAGTTATGAACACTGAAGCTTTCTTT. Protein sequence: CATSRVMNTEAFF.

The chain uses TRBV2 and TRBJ2-1, with 8 bases aligning to TRBD2. V gave up 6 bases and J gave up 6 bases; unmatched junction bases: 10. In germline, CDR1 is SNHLY, CDR2 FYNNEI. The CDR3 extends over 15 amino acids. The CDR3 region is CASSAPGLGTNEQFF. In nucleotides, the CDR3 is TGTGCCAGCAGCGCCCCGGGACTAGGTACCAATGAGCAGTTCTTC.

This clonotype was found many times. The chain couples TRBV6-6 to TRBJ2-6, with D unclear. Germline CDR1 reads MNHNY; CDR2 reads SVGAGI (reference sequence). The CDR3 spans 15 residues. Trimming left V 6 bases short and J 0 bases short, with 9 bases between. CDR3 bases: TGTGCCAGCAGCCCCGCCCGCTCTGGGGCCAACGTCCTGACTTTC. Protein product: CASSPARSGANVLTF.

Comment on this clonotype: A read error is likely, as this CDR3 ends without the conserved phenylalanine or tryptophan. The genes are TRBV9 and TRBJ2-5, with a tentative D call TRBD2 (5 bases). Germline V lookup: CDR1 SGDLS, CDR2 YYNGEE. V was shortened by 1 base and J by 4 bases, with 8 bases between the two germline ends. The CDR3 loop spans 13 amino acids. The chain's CDR3 is CASSVRGGETQYL. Here the CDR3 DNA reads TGTGCCAGCAGCGTACGGGGTGGAGAGACCCAGTACCTC.

The J gene is TRBJ1-2, the V gene TRBV20-1; D is unresolved. The germline V gene encodes CDR1 DFQATT and CDR2 SNEGSKA (reference sequence). This CDR3 comprises 13 residues. V shed 3 bases and J shed 1 base, with 9 bases lying between them. CDR3 residues: CSASSQDNYGYTF. The CDR3 DNA reads TGCAGTGCTAGTAGCCAGGATAACTATGGCTACACCTTC.

This clonotype was picked up a small number of times. This chain joins TRBV12-3 or TRBV12-4 and TRBJ2-1, with D hard to call. This CDR3 is built from 11 residues. Trimming pared 4 bases from V and 10 bases from J, leaving 8 bases between. CDR3 DNA: TGTGCCAGCAGTTACAAACGGGAGCAGTTCTTC. Protein sequence: CASSYKREQFF.

In regard to this clonotype: At one boundary the junction diverges from the germline segment, which might be a read error. V and J are TRBV20-1 and TRBJ1-2; D is uncertain. CDR3 size: 11 residues. Looked up from germline, CDR1 is DFQATT and CDR2 is SNEGSKA (reference sequence). DNA of the CDR3: TGCGGTGCTAGACCCCCCGGGGGCTACACCTTC. Residues: CGARPPGGYTF.

This sequence joins TRBV4-1 and TRBJ1-1; D is possibly TRBD1 (5 bases). There are 17 residues in the CDR3. Trimming removed 0 bases from V and 1 base from J, with 15 bases in between. Germline V gene lookup returns CDR1 MGHRA and CDR2 YSYEKL. Here the CDR3 reads CASSQEDPQGENTEAFF. The CDR3 nucleotides read TGCGCCAGCAGCCAAGAAGATCCACAAGGGGAGAACACTGAAGCTTTCTTT.

The chain combines TRBV20-1 with TRBJ2-5; maybe TRBD1 (6 bases). This CDR3 has 13 residues. Germline-derived CDR1 and CDR2 are DFQATT and SNEGSKA (reference sequence). The V end was cut by 6 bases, the J end by 5 bases, with 16 bases between. The CDR3 nucleotides are TGCAGTGCACCCGAAGGGGGAATGGAGACCCAGTACTTC. Translating it yields CSAPEGGMETQYF.

This clonotype showed up just a few times. This chain joins TRBV29-1 and TRBJ1-5; 8 nucleotides agree with TRBD1. V lost 6 bases to trimming and J lost 0 bases; unmatched junction nucleotides: 7. The CDR3 has 15 residues. The V gene's germline CDR1 is SQVTM and CDR2 ANQGSEA. CDR3 sequence reads: CSVRETGDSNQPQHF. The CDR3 DNA reads TGCAGCGTCCGAGAGACAGGGGATAGCAATCAGCCCCAGCATTTT.

This clonotype was detected only a few times. The chain links TRBV5-5 to TRBJ1-2; maybe TRBD1 (5 bases). Trimming pared 4 bases from V and 4 bases from J, leaving 17 bases between. The germline CDR1 and CDR2 sequences are SGHKS and YYEKEE (reference sequence). The CDR3 length is 15 residues. The CDR3 loop is CASSVATLGGYGYTF. The CDR3 nucleotides are TGTGCCAGCAGCGTTGCTACGCTCGGGGGCTATGGCTACACCTTC.

At least ten counts were recorded for this clonotype. The chain uses TRBV4-2 and TRBJ2-5; D possibly corresponds to TRBD1 (5 bases). This CDR3 is 15 amino acids long. V lost 0 bases and J lost 5, with 13 bases in between. CDR1 and CDR2 (germline): LGHNA, YNFKEQ. The CDR3 reads CASSQDRWGRETQYF. The CDR3 nucleotides read TGTGCCAGCAGCCAAGATCGATGGGGCCGGGAGACCCAGTACTTC.

As for this clonotype: An end of the junction does not agree with germline; a read error may underlie this. J is TRBJ1-5 and V is TRBV20-1, with a tentative D call TRBD1 (5 bases). Per the germline V gene, CDR1 is DFQATT and CDR2 is SNEGSKA (reference sequence). CDR3 size: 13 residues. The CDR3 DNA follows: TGCAGTGTTAGAGCGGGGGGCAATCAGCCCCAGCATTTT. Encoded protein: CSVRAGGNQPQHF.

This clonotype was counted between two and nine times. The chain recombines TRBV5-5 with TRBJ1-1; the D is unclear. CDR1 and CDR2 (germline): SGHKS, YYEKEE (reference sequence). There are 14 residues in the CDR3. Trimming removed 6 bases at V and 3 bases at J, with 15 bases between. CDR3 nucleotides: TGTGCCAGCACCCTTAGACCGGGGTACACTGAAGCTTTCTTT. This gives the protein CASTLRPGYTEAFF.

Only a few counts were recorded for this clonotype. The chain couples TRBV12-5 to TRBJ2-7; the D gene is possibly TRBD1 (6 bases). The V end lost 4 bases, the J end lost 3 bases, and 22 bases lay between the germline ends. The germline gives CDR1 LGHNT, CDR2 FRNRAP. This CDR3 spans 17 amino acids. The CDR3: CASGSPPVAGVFYEQYF. The CDR3 DNA sequence: TGTGCTAGTGGTTCGCCCCCCGTTGCAGGGGTATTCTACGAGCAGTACTTC.

This clonotype was seen only a few times. V gene TRBV12-3 or TRBV12-4 combines with J gene TRBJ2-5; 14 bases are a match to TRBD2. The J call is in doubt because the DNA end fits TRBJ2-7 better. The length of the CDR3 is 21 residues. CDR3 in DNA: TGTGCCAGCAGTCCCCGGGGACTAGCGGGGGAAGGATCCTTAAATAAGAACGAGCAGTACTTC. Its translation: CASSPRGLAGEGSLNKNEQYF.

This clonotype was counted between two and nine times. The CDR3 DNA sequence: TGTGCCAGCAGGACATCTGCGATTCATGAAAAACTGTTTTTT. Translated, it gives CASRTSAIHEKLFF. The V and J genes are TRBV12-3 or TRBV12-4 and TRBJ1-4; no reliable D call. CDR3 length: 14 amino acids. The V and J ends lost 6 bases and 6 bases respectively, with 14 bases between them.

This clonotype was seen only a few times. The V gene is TRBV11-3, the J gene TRBJ2-3; D is possibly TRBD1 (5 bases). This CDR3 is built from 16 residues. V was clipped by 5 bases and J by 0 bases, with 15 bases between them. Germline-derived CDR1 and CDR2 are SGHNT and YENEEA. CDR3 DNA sequence: TGTGCCAGCAGCCTCCCAAGGGGCTTTAGCACAGATACGCAGTATTTT. This codes for CASSLPRGFSTDTQYF.

This clonotype was detected a few times. The chain recombines TRBV4-3 with TRBJ1-2; a weak D match, TRBD1 (5 bases). This CDR3 is 17 amino acids long. Trimming pared 0 bases from V and 6 bases from J, leaving 20 bases between. Looked up from germline, CDR1 is LGHNA and CDR2 is YSLEER. The CDR3 sequence is CASSQDRGYSLPNGYTF. DNA of the CDR3: TGCGCCAGCAGCCAAGATCGGGGCTATTCTTTACCAAATGGCTACACCTTC.

The chain is built from TRBV20-1 and TRBJ2-3; D is possibly TRBD2 (5 bases). The V end lost 3 bases, the J end lost 2 bases, and 18 bases lay between the germline ends. This CDR3 has 16 amino acids. Germline assignment: CDR1 DFQATT and CDR2 SNEGSKA (reference sequence). Here the CDR3 reads CSARAKLEAFTDTQYF. For the CDR3, the DNA is TGCAGTGCTAGGGCTAAGTTGGAGGCATTCACAGATACGCAGTATTTT.

This clonotype showed up just a few times. The genes are TRBV7-2 and TRBJ2-4, with TRBD1 matching over 7 bases. CDR1 SGHTA and CDR2 FQGNSA come from the germline V gene. After removal of 5 bases from V and 0 bases from J, the junction contained 10 bases not matched to a gene. The CDR3 is made up of 17 amino acids. The CDR3 reads CASSIDRDRQAKNIQYF. CDR3 DNA sequence: TGTGCCAGCAGCATCGATCGGGACAGACAAGCCAAAAACATTCAGTACTTC.

This chain links TRBV19 with TRBJ2-5; D remains unclear. There are 13 residues in the CDR3. The germline CDR1 and CDR2 sequences are LNHDA and SQIVND (reference sequence). Trimming removed 3 bases from V and 2 bases from J, with 7 bases in between. CDR3 sequence: CASSIGSQETQYF. The CDR3 DNA sequence: TGTGCCAGTAGTATCGGATCTCAAGAGACCCAGTACTTC. The entire variable domain, with the rest obtained from reference TRBV19 and TRBJ2-5, is as follows: DGGITQSPKYLFRKEGQNVTLSCEQNLNHDAMYWYRQDPGQGLRLIYYSQIVNDFQKGDIAEGYSVSREKKESFPLTVTSAQKNPTAFYLCASSIGSQETQYFGPGTRLLVL.

This clonotype has just a few counts. The chain joins TRBV6-2 or TRBV6-3 to TRBJ2-3; D unclear. The germline V gene encodes CDR1 MNHEY and CDR2 SVGEGT. The V end lost 2 bases, the J end lost 4 bases, and 10 bases lay between the germline ends. CDR3 size: 14 residues. The CDR3 DNA sequence: TGTGCCAGCAGTTACGCTAGGTGGGCAGATACGCAGTATTTT. The encoded protein is CASSYARWADTQYF.

The V gene is TRBV30, the J gene TRBJ1-2; TRBD1 aligns across 9 bases. After removal of 0 bases from V and 8 bases from J, the junction contained 4 bases not matched to a gene. Germline V gives CDR1 GTSNPN, CDR2 SVGIG (reference sequence). The CDR3 totals 13 residues. The CDR3: CAWSVRTGGGYTF. The DNA for the CDR3 is TGTGCCTGGAGTGTACGCACAGGGGGCGGCTACACCTTC. Looking up the rest from reference TRBV30 and TRBJ1-2 gives the full variable domain: SQTIHQWPATLVQPVGSPLSLECTVEGTSNPNLYWYRQAAGRGLQLLFYSVGIGQISSEVPQNLSASRPQDRQFILSSKKLLLSDSGFYLCAWSVRTGGGYTFGSGTRLTVV.

This clonotype was found a few times. The rearrangement links TRBV29-1 to TRBJ1-4; D is undetermined. Germline V gene lookup returns CDR1 SQVTM and CDR2 ANQGSEA. The CDR3 contains 13 residues. V was cut by 3 bases and J by 8 bases, with 13 bases left in between. This CDR3 is CSVEGGPGEKLFF. As DNA, the CDR3 is TGCAGCGTTGAGGGAGGCCCTGGGGAAAAACTGTTTTTT.

The sample holds a few counts of this clonotype. This rearrangement joins TRBV7-2 to TRBJ1-2; 8 nucleotides match TRBD1. Germline V gives CDR1 SGHTA, CDR2 FQGNSA. V was pared by 5 bases and J by 3 bases, with 8 bases of the junction left unmatched. The CDR3 is 15 residues long. The CDR3: CASSRDRNFHYGYTF. CDR3 coding DNA: TGTGCCAGCAGCCGGGACAGGAACTTCCACTATGGCTACACCTTC.

The rearrangement uses TRBV4-1 and TRBJ1-5; D gene ambiguous. CDR3 length: 14 residues. V was pared by 1 base and J by 6 bases, with 10 bases between. Germline V gene lookup returns CDR1 MGHRA and CDR2 YSYEKL. The DNA for the CDR3 is TGCGCCAGCAGCCAAGTCCCAGGACTTCAGCCCCAGCATTTT. Translated, it gives CASSQVPGLQPQHF.

The CDR3 here is CASSSAEWDRVTEQYF. The CDR3 bases are TGTGCCAGCAGTTCCGCGGAGTGGGACAGGGTCACCGAGCAGTACTTC. J is TRBJ2-5 and V is TRBV6-2 or TRBV6-3, with 9 bases aligning to TRBD1. The J call could be wrong; TRBJ2-7 is a better fit for the DNA end. The CDR3 length is 16 residues. The germline gives CDR1 MNHEY, CDR2 SVGEGT.

The CDR3 here is CSVGTGGADDEQYF. The CDR3 DNA reads as TGCAGCGTGGGGACAGGGGGCGCGGACGACGAGCAGTACTTC. V is TRBV29-1 and J is TRBJ2-7; 12 bases fit TRBD1. With 6 bases clipped from V and 5 bases from J, the junction kept 8 bases outside the gene matches. Germline V CDR1 and CDR2: SQVTM, ANQGSEA. This CDR3 is 14 amino acids long.